The rows below give T cell receptor beta chains drawn from one sample of a study of cytomegalovirus exposure and HLA in healthy donors. Sequencing was performed with immunoSEQ multiplex PCR; in TCRdb, only in-frame clones are kept and a portion is missing. The sample includes roughly 190,000 clones, roughly 85% seen only once; the top ten take around 1.7%. The sequencing sample was made of PBMCs. The receptors originated from a young woman in good health and CMV-seronegative. CDR3s include the opening cysteine and the closing phenylalanine or tryptophan. D genes are given only for firm matches. Expanded clones get a size class; other rows say once, few or many, or leave the size out.

d_gene: TRBD2
abundance: -
v_gene: TRBV27
j_gene: TRBJ2-2
CDR3aa: CASRTSGRAATGELFF

d_gene: TRBD2
abundance: -
v_gene: TRBV15
j_gene: TRBJ2-6
CDR3aa: CATSRALAGVGGANVLTF

d_gene: TRBD2
abundance: few
v_gene: TRBV5-4
j_gene: TRBJ2-3
CDR3aa: CASSYGLAGRGTDTQYF

d_gene: -
abundance: once
v_gene: TRBV5-1
j_gene: TRBJ2-7
CDR3aa: CASSLAALNYEQYF

d_gene: -
abundance: -
v_gene: TRBV9
j_gene: TRBJ2-3
CDR3aa: CASSPTRGTDTQYF

d_gene: -
abundance: few
v_gene: TRBV11-3
j_gene: TRBJ2-2
CDR3aa: CASSLVITGELFF

d_gene: TRBD2
abundance: -
v_gene: TRBV7-2
j_gene: TRBJ2-1
CDR3aa: CASSLIFGRSSHEQFF

d_gene: -
abundance: -
v_gene: TRBV28
j_gene: TRBJ2-7
CDR3aa: CASSFSSSYYEQYF

d_gene: -
abundance: -
v_gene: TRBV7-2
j_gene: TRBJ2-2
CDR3aa: CASSLGRGTGELFF

d_gene: -
abundance: -
v_gene: TRBV27
j_gene: TRBJ2-7
CDR3aa: CASSPTPYEQYF

d_gene: -
abundance: -
v_gene: TRBV5-4
j_gene: TRBJ2-3
CDR3aa: CASSLGRASYTDTQYF

d_gene: -
abundance: -
v_gene: TRBV6-4
j_gene: TRBJ2-2
CDR3aa: CASSDSGGNTGELFF

d_gene: -
abundance: -
v_gene: TRBV28
j_gene: TRBJ1-5
CDR3aa: CASRPVSNQPQHF

d_gene: -
abundance: -
v_gene: TRBV11-3
j_gene: TRBJ2-3
CDR3aa: CASSLDSRDTDTQYF

d_gene: -
abundance: -
v_gene: TRBV5-1
j_gene: TRBJ2-1
CDR3aa: CASSLIQGHNEQFF

d_gene: TRBD2
abundance: -
v_gene: TRBV7-2
j_gene: TRBJ2-3
CDR3aa: CASTLPESGRAIDTQYF

d_gene: TRBD2
abundance: -
v_gene: TRBV30
j_gene: TRBJ2-7
CDR3aa: CAWSVGLAGDEQYF

d_gene: TRBD2
abundance: -
v_gene: TRBV4-3
j_gene: TRBJ2-3
CDR3aa: CASSQDRLAGGPTSDTQYF

d_gene: TRBD2
abundance: -
v_gene: TRBV11-2
j_gene: TRBJ2-7
CDR3aa: CASSLTSGRYEQYF

d_gene: -
abundance: -
v_gene: TRBV7-6
j_gene: TRBJ2-2
CDR3aa: CASSSMGRGTNTGELFF

d_gene: -
abundance: few
v_gene: TRBV5-4
j_gene: TRBJ2-7
CDR3aa: CASSLYLAPYEQYF

d_gene: TRBD2
abundance: -
v_gene: TRBV2
j_gene: TRBJ2-1
CDR3aa: CASSPIALAETSYNEQFF